What follows are 6 T cell receptor beta chains derived from one specimen sequenced in a study of cytomegalovirus exposure and HLA in healthy donors. The PCR contained 60 Vbeta and 13 Jbeta primers. Profiled with immunoSEQ multiplex PCR; TCRdb holds only in-frame clones, not every one. Among roughly 140,000 clones listed, around 70% were seen once. Sequences were obtained from PBMCs. These receptors all stem from a woman aged 25 to 45 in good health and CMV-seronegative.

V is TRBV4-1 and J is TRBJ1-2; weak D call: TRBD1 (6 bases). Trimming cost V 0 bases and J 14 bases, with 10 bases left between them. The germline CDR1 and CDR2 sequences are MGHRA and YSYEKL. CDR3 length: 11 amino acids. CDR3 sequence reads: CASSQDRDITF. Written as DNA, the CDR3 is TGCGCCAGCAGCCAAGATCGGGACATAACCTTC.

This chain links TRBV7-3 with TRBJ2-3; tentative D call: TRBD2 (6 bases). This CDR3 is 14 amino acids long. In germline, CDR1 is SGHTA, CDR2 FQGTGA. V was pared by 2 bases and J by 6 bases, with 12 bases between. The CDR3 coding sequence is TGTGCCAGCAGCTTATCGGGGGTTTTGGATACGCAGTATTTT. Its translation is CASSLSGVLDTQYF.

The chain recombines TRBV6-1 with TRBJ1-5, with TRBD1 matching over 9 bases. J was trimmed by 7 bases and V by 2 bases; bases with no gene match: 3. The germline V gene encodes CDR1 MNHNS and CDR2 SASEGT. CDR3 length equals 14 residues. CDR3 DNA sequence: TGTGCCAGCAGTGAAACAGGGGGCATGCAGCCCCAGCATTTT. Protein: CASSETGGMQPQHF.

The chain uses TRBV11-2 and TRBJ2-5; 8 bases map to TRBD1. Trimming removed 2 bases from V and 5 bases from J; junction bases left unmatched: 13. CDR1 SGHAT and CDR2 FQNNGV come from the germline V gene. The CDR3 covers 17 residues. CDR3 loop: CASSLRFTGQVLETQYF. The CDR3 coding sequence is TGTGCCAGCAGCTTAAGGTTTACGGGACAGGTTTTGGAGACCCAGTACTTC.

The chain joins TRBV7-5 to TRBJ2-7; the table's D gene call, TRBD1, was not cross checked with the DNA. TRBV7-5 is classified as a pseudogene. The CDR3 extends over 14 amino acids. The CDR3: CARSLEGHSFPQYV. The CDR3 DNA reads as TGTGCCAGAAGCTTAGAGGGACACAGCTTTCCGCAGTACGTC.

This chain connects TRBV10-3 to TRBJ2-1; the D gene is possibly TRBD1 (5 bases). The germline V gene encodes CDR1 ENHRY and CDR2 SYGVKD. This CDR3 spans 15 amino acids. Trimming pared 1 base from V and 6 bases from J, leaving 13 bases between. The CDR3 protein is CAISEFGHQRNEQFF. CDR3 DNA sequence: TGTGCCATCAGTGAGTTCGGACACCAGCGCAATGAGCAGTTCTTC.